This T cell receptor beta chain came from a study of OX40 agonist ivuxolimab in advanced cancers. Trimming took 6 bases from V and 8 from J, leaving 13 bases between them. The CDR3 extends over 12 amino acids. Germline V gene lookup returns CDR1 MGHRA and CDR2 YSYEKL. Sequencing used immunoSEQ multiplex PCR; TCRdb keeps in-frame clones, though not all of them. The repertoire includes tens of thousands of clones, under 90% of them detected once, and approximately 6.3% sits in the top ten. The chain uses TRBV4-1 and TRBJ1-2; a weak D match, TRBD1 (6 bases). The sequences come from CD4+ or CD8+ T cells sorted from blood, collected in a trial of the OX40 agonist ivuxolimab. This sequence originates from an adult with an advanced solid tumor such as melanoma, head and neck, liver or kidney cancer. The CDR3 protein is CASSRGGRGYTF. DNA of the CDR3: TGCGCCAGCAGTCGAGGGGGTCGCGGCTACACCTTC.